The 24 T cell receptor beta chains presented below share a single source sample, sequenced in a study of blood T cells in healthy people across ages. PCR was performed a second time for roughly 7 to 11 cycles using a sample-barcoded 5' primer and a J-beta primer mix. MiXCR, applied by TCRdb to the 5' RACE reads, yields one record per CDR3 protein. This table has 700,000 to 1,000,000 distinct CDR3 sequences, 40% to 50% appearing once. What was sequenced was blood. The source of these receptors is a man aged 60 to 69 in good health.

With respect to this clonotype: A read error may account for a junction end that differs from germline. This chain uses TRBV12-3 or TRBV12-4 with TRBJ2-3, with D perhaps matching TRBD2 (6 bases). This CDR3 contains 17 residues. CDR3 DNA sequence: TGTACCAGCAGTTTCTTTGTTTCGGCGGGACCCACAGATACGCAGTATTTT. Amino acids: CTSSFFVSAGPTDTQYF.

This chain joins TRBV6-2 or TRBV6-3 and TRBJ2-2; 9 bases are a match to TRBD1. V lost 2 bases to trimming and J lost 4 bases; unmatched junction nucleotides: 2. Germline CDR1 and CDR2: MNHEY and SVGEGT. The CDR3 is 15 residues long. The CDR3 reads CASSYQTGGTGELFF. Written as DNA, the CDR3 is TGTGCCAGCAGTTACCAGACAGGGGGCACCGGGGAGCTGTTTTTT.

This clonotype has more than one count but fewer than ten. CDR3 bases: TGTGCCAGCAGCTTTTGGGACGAGACCCAGTACTTC. Residues: CASSFWDETQYF. The rearrangement links TRBV7-9 to TRBJ2-5, with D perhaps given as TRBD1 or TRBD2 (5 bases each). The germline V gene has CDR1 SEHNR and CDR2 FQNEAQ (reference sequence). Deletions cut 3 bases from V and 5 bases from J, with 7 bases between. CDR3 length equals 12 residues.

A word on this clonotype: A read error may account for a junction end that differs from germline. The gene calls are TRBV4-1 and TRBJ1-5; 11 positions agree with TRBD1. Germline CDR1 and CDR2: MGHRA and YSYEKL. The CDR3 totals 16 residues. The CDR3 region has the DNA TGCGCCAGCAGCCAAGACAGGACAGGGGGCAACCAGCCCCAGCATTTT. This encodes CASSQDRTGGNQPQHF.

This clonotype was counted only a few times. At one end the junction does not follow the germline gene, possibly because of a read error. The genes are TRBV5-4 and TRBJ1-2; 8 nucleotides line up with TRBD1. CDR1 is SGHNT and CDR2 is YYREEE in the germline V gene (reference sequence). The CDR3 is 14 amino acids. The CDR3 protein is CTSSRGAGQALLTF. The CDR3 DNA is TGTACCAGCAGCCGTGGGGCGGGACAGGCCCTCCTCACCTTC.

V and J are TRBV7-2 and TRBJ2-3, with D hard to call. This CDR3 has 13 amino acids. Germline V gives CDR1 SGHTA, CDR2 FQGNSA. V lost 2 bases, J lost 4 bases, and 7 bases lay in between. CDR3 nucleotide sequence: TGTGCCAGCAGCTTACAGGCGCCAGATACGCAGTATTTT. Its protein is CASSLQAPDTQYF.

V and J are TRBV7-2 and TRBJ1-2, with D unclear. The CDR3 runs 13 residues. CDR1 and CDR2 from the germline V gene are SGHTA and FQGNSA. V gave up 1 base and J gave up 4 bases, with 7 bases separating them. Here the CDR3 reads CASSLVVTYGYTF. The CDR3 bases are TGTGCCAGCAGCTTAGTGGTAACCTATGGCTACACCTTC.

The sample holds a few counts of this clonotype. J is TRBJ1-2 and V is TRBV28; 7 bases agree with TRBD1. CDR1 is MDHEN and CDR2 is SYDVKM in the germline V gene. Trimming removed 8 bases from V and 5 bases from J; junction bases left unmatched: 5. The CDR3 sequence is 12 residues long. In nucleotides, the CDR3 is TGTGCCAGCGGGCAGGGGGTTTATGGCTACACCTTC. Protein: CASGQGVYGYTF.

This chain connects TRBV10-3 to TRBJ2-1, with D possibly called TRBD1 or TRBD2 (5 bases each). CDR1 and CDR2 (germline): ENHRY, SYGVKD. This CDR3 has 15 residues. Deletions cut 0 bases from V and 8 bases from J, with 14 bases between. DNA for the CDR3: TGTGCCATCAGTGAGTCAACGGGACCTTTGGATGAGCAGTTCTTC. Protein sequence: CAISESTGPLDEQFF.

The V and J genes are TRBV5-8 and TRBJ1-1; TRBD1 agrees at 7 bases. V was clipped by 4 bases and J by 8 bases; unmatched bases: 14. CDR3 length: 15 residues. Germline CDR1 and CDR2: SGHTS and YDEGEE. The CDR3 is CASSPIGEGAYEAFF. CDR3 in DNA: TGTGCCAGCAGCCCGATCGGGGAGGGGGCGTACGAAGCTTTCTTT.

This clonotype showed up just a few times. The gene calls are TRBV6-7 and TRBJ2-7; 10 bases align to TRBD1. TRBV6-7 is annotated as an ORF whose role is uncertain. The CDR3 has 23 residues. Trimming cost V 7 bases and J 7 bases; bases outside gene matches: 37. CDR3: CASIPARDRGHLRAVRASGEQYF. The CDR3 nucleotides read TGTGCCAGCATTCCTGCCCGGGACAGGGGCCACTTACGAGCAGTACGGGCGTCTGGAGAGCAGTACTTC.

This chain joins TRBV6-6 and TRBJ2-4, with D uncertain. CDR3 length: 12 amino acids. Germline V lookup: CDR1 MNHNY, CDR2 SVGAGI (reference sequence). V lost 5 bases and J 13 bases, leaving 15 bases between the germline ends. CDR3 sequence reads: CASSKRAAEQYF. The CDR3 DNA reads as TGTGCCAGCAGTAAAAGGGCCGCTGAGCAGTACTTC.

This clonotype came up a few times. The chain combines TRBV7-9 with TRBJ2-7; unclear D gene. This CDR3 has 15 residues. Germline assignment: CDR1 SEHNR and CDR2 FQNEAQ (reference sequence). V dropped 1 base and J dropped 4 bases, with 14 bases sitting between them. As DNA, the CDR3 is TGTGCCAGCAGCTTAGTGGCGACACCGGGTTACGAGCAGTACTTC. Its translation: CASSLVATPGYEQYF.

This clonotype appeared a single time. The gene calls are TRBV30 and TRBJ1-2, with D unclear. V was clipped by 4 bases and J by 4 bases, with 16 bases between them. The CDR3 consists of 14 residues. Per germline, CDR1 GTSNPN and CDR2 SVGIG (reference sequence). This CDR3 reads CAWTPGLPGYGYTF. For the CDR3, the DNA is TGTGCCTGGACCCCGGGCCTCCCTGGCTATGGCTACACCTTC. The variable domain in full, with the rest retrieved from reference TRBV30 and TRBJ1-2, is SQTIHQWPATLVQPVGSPLSLECTVEGTSNPNLYWYRQAAGRGLQLLFYSVGIGQISSEVPQNLSASRPQDRQFILSSKKLLLSDSGFYLCAWTPGLPGYGYTFGSGTRLTVV.

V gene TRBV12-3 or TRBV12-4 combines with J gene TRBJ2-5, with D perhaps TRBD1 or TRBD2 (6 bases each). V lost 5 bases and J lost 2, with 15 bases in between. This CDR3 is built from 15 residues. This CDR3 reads CASSRGDPGQETQYF. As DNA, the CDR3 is TGTGCCAGCAGTAGGGGGGACCCTGGGCAAGAGACCCAGTACTTC.

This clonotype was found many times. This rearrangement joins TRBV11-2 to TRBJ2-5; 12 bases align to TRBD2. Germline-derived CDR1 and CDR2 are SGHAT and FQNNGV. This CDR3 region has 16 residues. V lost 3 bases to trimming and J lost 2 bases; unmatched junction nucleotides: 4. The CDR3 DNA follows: TGTGCCAGCAGCTTGACTAGCGGGGGTCCTCAAGAGACCCAGTACTTC. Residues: CASSLTSGGPQETQYF. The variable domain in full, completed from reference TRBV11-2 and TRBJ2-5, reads EAGVAQSPRYKIIEKRQSVAFWCNPISGHATLYWYQQILGQGPKLLIQFQNNGVVDDSQLPKDRFSAERLKGVDSTLKIQPAKLEDSAVYLCASSLTSGGPQETQYFGPGTRLLVL.

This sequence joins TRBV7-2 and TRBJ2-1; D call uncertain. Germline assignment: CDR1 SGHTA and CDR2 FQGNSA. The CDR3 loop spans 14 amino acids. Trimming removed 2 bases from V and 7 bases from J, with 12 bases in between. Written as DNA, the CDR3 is TGTGCCAGCAGCTTACAAATCGTGGGGAATGAGCAGTTCTTC. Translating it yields CASSLQIVGNEQFF.

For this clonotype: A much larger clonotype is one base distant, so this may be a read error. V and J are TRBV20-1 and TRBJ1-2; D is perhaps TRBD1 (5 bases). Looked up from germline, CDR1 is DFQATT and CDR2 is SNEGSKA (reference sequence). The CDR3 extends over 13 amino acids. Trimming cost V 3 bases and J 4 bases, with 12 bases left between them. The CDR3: CSASGGTAYGYTF. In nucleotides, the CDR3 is TGCAGTGCTAGCGGGGGTACGGCCTATGGCTACACCTTC.

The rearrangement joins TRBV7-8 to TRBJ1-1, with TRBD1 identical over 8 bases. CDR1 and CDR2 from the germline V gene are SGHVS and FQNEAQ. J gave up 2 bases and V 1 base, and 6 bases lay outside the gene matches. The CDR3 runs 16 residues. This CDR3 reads CASSLGVRGRNTEAFF. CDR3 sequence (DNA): TGTGCCAGCAGCTTAGGGGTCAGGGGGCGAAACACTGAAGCTTTCTTT. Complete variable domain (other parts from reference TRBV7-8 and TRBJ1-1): GAGVSQSPRYKVAKRGQDVALRCDPISGHVSLFWYQQALGQGPEFLTYFQNEAQLDKSGLPSDRFFAERPEGSVSTLKIQRTQQEDSAVYLCASSLGVRGRNTEAFFGQGTRLTVV.

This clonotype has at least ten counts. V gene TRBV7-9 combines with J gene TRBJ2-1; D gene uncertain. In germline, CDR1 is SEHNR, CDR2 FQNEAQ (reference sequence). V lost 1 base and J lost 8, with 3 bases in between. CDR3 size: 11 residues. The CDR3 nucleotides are TGTGCCAGCAGCTTAGTCGATGAGCAGTTCTTC. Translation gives CASSLVDEQFF.

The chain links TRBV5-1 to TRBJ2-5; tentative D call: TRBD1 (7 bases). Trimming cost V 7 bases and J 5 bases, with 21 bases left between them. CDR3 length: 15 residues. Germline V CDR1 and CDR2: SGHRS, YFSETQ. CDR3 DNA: TGCGCCAGCTGGGGGGATTACAGGGGAATGGAGACCCAGTACTTC. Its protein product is CASWGDYRGMETQYF.

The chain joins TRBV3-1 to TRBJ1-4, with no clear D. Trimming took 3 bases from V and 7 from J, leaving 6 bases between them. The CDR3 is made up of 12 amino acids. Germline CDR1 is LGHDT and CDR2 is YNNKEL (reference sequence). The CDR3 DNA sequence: TGTGCCAGCAGCCATTCGATTGAAAAACTGTTTTTT. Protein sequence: CASSHSIEKLFF.

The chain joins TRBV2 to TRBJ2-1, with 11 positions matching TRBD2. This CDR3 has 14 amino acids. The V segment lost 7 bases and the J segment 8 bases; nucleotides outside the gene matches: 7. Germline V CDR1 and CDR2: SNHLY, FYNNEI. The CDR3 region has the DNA TGTGCCAGCAATAAGGGACTAGCGGCGGATGAGCAGTTCTTC. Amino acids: CASNKGLAADEQFF.

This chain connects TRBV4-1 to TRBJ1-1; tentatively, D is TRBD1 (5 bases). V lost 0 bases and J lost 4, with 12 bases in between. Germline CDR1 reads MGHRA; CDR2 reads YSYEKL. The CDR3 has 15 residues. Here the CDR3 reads CASSQDPGYPTEAFF. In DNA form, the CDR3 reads TGCGCCAGCAGCCAAGATCCAGGGTACCCCACTGAAGCTTTCTTT.